The T cell receptor beta chain under discussion was sequenced for a study of OX40 agonist ivuxolimab in advanced cancers. At the level of the study: The patients got ivuxolimab, which is an agonistic anti-OX40 (CD134) antibody. Earlier anti-PD-1, anti-PD-L1 or anti-CTLA-4 therapy was permitted; under 50% had received some.

General observations from the study: On average, CD8+ T cells showed a greater number of expanded clones than CD4+.

The repertoire was sequenced with immunoSEQ multiplex PCR; TCRdb's copy has only in-frame clones and lacks some. The table has around 63,000 clones, 86% seen once. Remarks on this clone: No antigen is known for it.

Germline values: CDR1 LNHDA, CDR2 SQIVND (reference sequence). The CDR3 has 16 residues. With 6 bases removed from V and 2 bases from J, the gap between germline ends came to 20 bases. The starting material was CD4+ or CD8+ T cells sorted from blood, obtained in a trial of the OX40 agonist ivuxolimab. This TCR derives from an adult with an advanced solid tumor such as melanoma, head and neck, liver or kidney cancer. The rearrangement joins TRBV19 to TRBJ2-7, with D perhaps TRBD1 or TRBD2 (5 bases each). CDR3 residues: CASSIAPGPIAYEQYF. In DNA, the CDR3 is TGTGCCAGTAGCATCGCCCCGGGACCGATAGCCTACGAGCAGTACTTC.